This T cell receptor beta chain was sequenced during a study of blood T cell repertoires in COVID-19. The overall study: Acute and convalescent COVID-19 specimens originated in the United States, Italy and Spain. T cells, B-cell-depleted T cells, or PBMCs supplied cDNA or gDNA.

V lost 7 bases to trimming and J lost 8 bases, with 14 bases between them. The CDR3 loop spans 11 amino acids. Per the germline V gene, CDR1 is SQVTM and CDR2 is ANQGSEA. Original processing notes: Quantification of nucleated cells was approximated via reference gene primer amplification. TCRdb's copy holds only in-frame clones and misses some; the assay was immunoSEQ multiplex PCR. The V and J calls and clone size are taken from that table; D and trimming were inferred from the DNA. The table lists roughly 40,000 clones, roughly 80% of them singletons. Material for sequencing was peripheral blood. This sequence joins TRBV29-1 and TRBJ1-2; TRBD1 is a possible D gene (6 bases). The TCR originated in a woman aged 80 or over with acute or convalescent COVID-19. The DNA of the CDR3 is TGCAGCGCCGGCAAGGGGGAGGGCTACACCTTC. Its protein is CSAGKGEGYTF. Complete variable domain (other parts from reference TRBV29-1 and TRBJ1-2): SAVISQKPSRDICQRGTSLTIQCQVDSQVTMMFWYRQQPGQSLTLIATANQGSEATYESGFVIDKFPISRPNLTFSTLTVSNMSPEDSSIYLCSAGKGEGYTFGSGTRLTVV.